This T cell receptor (beta chain) was sequenced during a study of T cell changes during pregnancy in multiple sclerosis. V gave up 1 base and J gave up 2 bases; unmatched junction bases: 7. CDR1 and CDR2 (germline): SEHNR, FQNEAQ (reference sequence). The length of the CDR3 is 16 residues. The assay was immunoSEQ multiplex PCR, and TCRdb's table has in-frame clones only and misses some. In the table there are 85,000 to 90,000 clones, about 93% of which are singletons. This TCR derives from a female donor in good health, enrolled as a control in a pregnancy study. This rearrangement joins TRBV7-9 to TRBJ2-7, with 8 bases fitting TRBD1. Sample: peripheral blood, taken after pregnancy. The CDR3 DNA reads as TGTGCCAGCAGCTTAGTAGGGGCGACAGGGGCCTACGAGCAGTACTTC. It is translated as CASSLVGATGAYEQYF.